This TCR beta chain was sequenced for a study of neoadjuvant anti-PD-1 for oral cavity cancer. As for the study in general: Around day 43, patients without progression received a fourth nivolumab dose before surgery.

Study-wide results and limits: Post-treatment tumors with larger preexisting clones showed more shrinkage.

The CDR3 extends over 11 amino acids. Between the trimmed V and J ends, which lost 6 bases and 7 bases, there was a span of 9 bases. CDR1 LNHNV and CDR2 YYDKDF come from the germline V gene (reference sequence). Survey sequencing of tumors mostly used about 4.8 ug DNA, two replicates. The repertoire was sequenced with immunoSEQ multiplex PCR; TCRdb's copy has only in-frame clones and lacks some. Of 6,000 to 8,000 clones listed, 45% to 50% are singletons. For this clone: Its antigen is not identified.

Sequences were derived from tumor tissue, sampled before nivolumab (anti-PD-1) treatment. This receptor was obtained from a person aged 40 to 85 with oral cavity squamous cell carcinoma. The chain carries TRBV15 and TRBJ2-5; D gene uncertain. In nucleotides, the CDR3 is TGTGCCACCAGAACTGAGCGGACCCAGTACTTC. Encoded protein: CATRTERTQYF.